The rows below give T cell receptor beta chains drawn from one sample of a study of PD-1 blockade in classical Hodgkin lymphoma. The repertoire was sequenced with immunoSEQ multiplex PCR; TCRdb's copy has only in-frame clones and lacks some. The table records over 75,000 clones, about nine tenths of them present only once. The sequencing here drew on peripheral blood mononuclear cells (PBMCs), taken before the fourth cycle of nivolumab. These receptor sequences come from a human donor with classical Hodgkin lymphoma. The conserved cysteine and the conserved F or W are not part of the CDR3 here. A D gene is named only where the DNA matches it firmly. A clone size is listed for some rows: how often the clone was seen (once, few, many), or a class if it is expanded.

V,length,D,size,CDR3
TRBV28,12,TRBD2,.,ASSPRGGGETQY
TRBV5-1,13,.,.,ASSFAASEADTQY
TRBV6-5,11,.,.,ASIEAGTYEQY
TRBV2,10,TRBD1,.,ARGQGIAPLH
TRBV5-6,13,.,.,ASSLFMGAGRGYT
TRBV7-9,14,TRBD2,.,ASSFASGERAGELF
TRBV7-9,15,.,.,ASSYYSAGAHPYEQY
TRBV30,12,.,.,AWSLWGANSPLH
TRBV4-3,13,.,.,ASSQDWRGGTEAF
TRBV5-4,15,TRBD2,.,ASSLVGVAGGKDTQY
TRBV28,14,.,.,ASSLATHLGVSPLH
TRBV5-6,15,.,once,ASSLSFVQGITYEQY
TRBV29-1,9,.,.,SVRPQETQY
TRBV4-1,13,TRBD1,.,ASSQGGTGVHEQY
TRBV7-2,13,.,.,ASSSRTLSSYEQY
TRBV13,13,TRBD2,.,ASRLAGGRTDTQY
TRBV9,14,.,once,ASSPREASRNYGYT
TRBV25-1,11,.,few,ASSAGGGQPQH
TRBV4-3,14,.,.,ASSQEVPGSKNIQY
TRBV12-2,15,.,.,ASRLAGRGGSSLGYT
TRBV9,12,.,.,ASSVGKSSYEQY
TRBV5-6,12,.,.,ASSLGSSLTEAF
TRBV7-9,12,.,.,ASRLRDGFSPLH
TRBV6-5,13,.,once,ASSKGKGRDYEQY
TRBV9,13,.,.,ASSPETAPGNTIY
TRBV7-2,11,.,.,ASSSQGNTEAF
TRBV4-3,12,.,.,ASSHSTGNYGYT
TRBV21-1,14,.,.,ASTHPGTGHNSPLH
TRBV19,12,.,.,ASRFRNRDYEQY
TRBV5-1,12,TRBD2,.,ASSFGGGQETQY
TRBV27,12,TRBD2,.,ASSLLRGGSTQY
TRBV13,14,TRBD2,.,ASSLVAGGNTDTQY
TRBV5-4,13,TRBD2,.,ASSLAVGGRETQY
TRBV5-1,10,.,.,ASSLIGDGYT
TRBV27,12,TRBD1,.,ASSLYSGGYGYT
TRBV11-3,11,TRBD1,.,ASSEPGGNEQF
TRBV18,16,TRBD1,once,ASSQNLPGQGAIYEQY
TRBV18,9,.,.,ASSPDGAQY
TRBV7-2,11,TRBD2,.,ASGRTSVDTQY
TRBV5-1,14,TRBD2,.,ASSFYSGGVTDTQY
TRBV19,12,TRBD1,.,ASRGTGSSYEQY
TRBV6-1,14,TRBD2,.,ASSAGLAGNSYEQY
TRBV7-8,10,.,.,ASSPRSREQY
TRBV27,11,.,.,ASSLGWGETQY
TRBV30,16,.,.,AWSAVESYTNSNQPQH
TRBV6-1,12,.,.,ASSEAGGNYGYT
TRBV9,15,TRBD2,.,ASSVAWGGGSYNEQF
TRBV6-1,12,.,.,ASSAGRIEHEQY
TRBV7-2,10,.,few,ASSSDRPARY
TRBV28,11,.,.,ASSLVSTGELF
TRBV4-2,11,.,.,ASSQEFGYEQY